One sample yielded the 9 T cell receptor beta chains listed below, sequenced in a study of blood T cell repertoires in COVID-19. The assay was immunoSEQ multiplex PCR, and TCRdb's table has in-frame clones only and misses some. This sample has over 110,000 clones, with approximately 87% found just once. The sequenced sample was PBMCs or T cells enriched from blood (not recorded which). The receptors derive from a man aged 50 to 60 in a cohort exposed to, infected with or recovered from COVID-19 (not recorded which).

V is TRBV19 and J is TRBJ2-1; 11 nucleotides agree with TRBD2. The CDR3 has 14 residues. The junction had 3 bases not matched to a gene; V was cut back by 9 bases and J by 2 bases. CDR1 and CDR2 from the germline V gene are LNHDA and SQIVND (reference sequence). In nucleotides, the CDR3 is TGTGCCAGCATAGCGGGAGGGCCCTACAATGAGCAGTTCTTC. This sequence encodes CASIAGGPYNEQFF.

CDR3 nucleotide sequence: TGCGCCAGCAGCTTGGGACAGGGGAATTCACCCCTCCACTTT. Its translation: CASSLGQGNSPLHF. This sequence joins TRBV5-1 and TRBJ1-6, with TRBD1 identical over 8 bases. Germline lookup yields CDR1 SGHRS and CDR2 YFSETQ. V dropped 0 bases and J dropped 7; count of bases not matched to a gene: 0. The CDR3 has 14 amino acids.

This chain joins TRBV4-1 and TRBJ1-2, with D tentatively TRBD1 (5 bases). From germline, CDR1 is MGHRA and CDR2 YSYEKL. This CDR3 is 17 amino acids long. With 0 bases removed from V and 1 base from J, the gap between germline ends came to 15 bases. As DNA, the CDR3 is TGCGCCAGCAGCCAAGAGCCGGAGGGGCTCGTTAACTATGGCTACACCTTC. This translates into CASSQEPEGLVNYGYTF.

This rearrangement joins TRBV4-1 to TRBJ1-1; the D gene is possibly TRBD1 (6 bases). V was trimmed by 0 bases and J by 4 bases, leaving 9 bases between them. The germline V gene has CDR1 MGHRA and CDR2 YSYEKL. The CDR3 has 14 amino acids. CDR3 nucleotide sequence: TGCGCCAGCAGCCAAGAGCGGGGGGCCACTGAAGCTTTCTTT. Its protein product is CASSQERGATEAFF.

The chain employs TRBV4-3 and TRBJ1-2, with D hard to call. The CDR3 runs 13 residues. Germline assignment: CDR1 LGHNA and CDR2 YSLEER. V lost 0 bases, J lost 4 bases, and 6 bases lay in between. In nucleotides, the CDR3 is TGCGCCAGCAGCCAAGATAGCAGCTATGGCTACACCTTC. Translating it yields CASSQDSSYGYTF.

The chain has TRBV24-1 and TRBJ1-2; D not certain. The germline CDR1 and CDR2 sequences are KGHDR and SFDVKD. This CDR3 has 12 residues. Trimming removed 6 bases at V and 6 bases at J, with 10 bases between. CDR3 region: CATSPGMDGYTF. DNA of the CDR3: TGTGCCACCAGTCCGGGGATGGATGGCTACACCTTC.

The V call is TRBV18, the J call TRBJ2-3; 12 bases fit TRBD2. The V gene's germline CDR1 is KGHSH and CDR2 LQKENI. The ends lost 3 bases at V and 3 bases at J; junction bases unmatched: 1. This CDR3 has 15 amino acids. In DNA form, the CDR3 reads TGTGCCAGCTCACCGACTAGCGGGGGAACAGATACGCAGTATTTT. It codes for CASSPTSGGTDTQYF. The whole variable domain, filled in from reference TRBV18 and TRBJ2-3, reads NAGVMQNPRHLVRRRGQEARLRCSPMKGHSHVYWYRQLPEEGLKFMVYLQKENIIDESGMPKERFSAEFPKEGPSILRIQQVVRGDSAAYFCASSPTSGGTDTQYFGPGTRLTVL.

The chain recombines TRBV11-1 with TRBJ2-1, with 11 bases identical to TRBD2. This CDR3 is 15 amino acids long. Unmatched junction bases numbered 6, after V lost 5 bases and J lost 6 bases. In germline, CDR1 is SGHAT, CDR2 FQDESV (reference sequence). The CDR3 DNA reads TGTGCCAGCAGCCAAACTAGCGGGAGTCCCAATGAGCAGTTCTTC. Translation: CASSQTSGSPNEQFF. Full variable domain (rest looked up from reference TRBV11-1 and TRBJ2-1): EAEVAQSPRYKITEKSQAVAFWCDPISGHATLYWYRQILGQGPELLVQFQDESVVDDSQLPKDRFSAERLKGVDSTLKIQPAELGDSAMYLCASSQTSGSPNEQFFGPGTRLTVL.

This clone was seen only once. The chain joins TRBV7-3 to TRBJ2-2; 8 bases agree with TRBD2. CDR1 is SGHTA and CDR2 is FQGTGA in the germline V gene. The CDR3 extends over 13 amino acids. Trimming at V came to 4 bases and at J to 7 bases, leaving 2 bases not matched to a gene. CDR3: CASSYGTSGELFF. The CDR3 bases are TGTGCCAGCAGCTACGGGACTAGCGGGGAGCTGTTTTTT. Filled out from reference TRBV7-3 and TRBJ2-2, the complete variable domain reads GAGVSQTPSNKVTEKGKYVELRCDPISGHTALYWYRQSLGQGPEFLIYFQGTGAADDSGLPNDRFFAVRPEGSVSTLKIQRTERGDSAVYLCASSYGTSGELFFGEGSRLTVL.